The TCR beta chain under discussion was sequenced for a study of cytomegalovirus exposure and HLA in healthy donors (dated by TCRdb to 2017 to 2019). For the wider study: According to a later analysis, one platform produced both the roughly 130 validation repertoires and the 620 or so repertoires of the first cohort. Besides the first cohort of about 730 subjects, a separate validation cohort made up of over 100 different subjects was used. To predict cytomegalovirus infection status, the study brought together high-throughput TCR immunosequencing, statistical association of individual TCRs with disease status, and machine learning. The study aimed to test whether cataloging public T cell receptors could reveal signatures of past pathogen exposure. On the study overall, not on this receptor specifically: It was suggested by the authors that the approach could potentially be generalized to other disease states and immunological phenotypes. Of the cluster scores, 90% to 95% were above 0 in a later analysis, which found that TCRs clustered in the first cohort also tended to co-occur in the 90 to 150 validation repertoires. The classifier was reported to diagnose cytomegalovirus status with high specificity and sensitivity in both the original cohort and the validation cohort. Most TCR sequences were observed very rarely across donors, whereas some public TCRs were present in many individuals. A few of the identified cytomegalovirus-associated TCR beta chains were confirmed in vitro to be specific for cytomegalovirus antigens. In the study, some 160 TCR beta chains were listed as associated with cytomegalovirus. All 120 or so repertoires were used to score co-occurrence in the validation cohort in a later analysis, because that analysis had no HLA typing for the cohort.

In regard to this clone: What this receptor recognizes is not known. It has no much larger one-base neighbor in the sample; base qualities were not kept.

The V end gives up 5 bases and the J end 3 bases, leaving 3 bases in the junction not matched to a gene. Spanning cysteine to phenylalanine, the CDR3 consists of 14 amino acids. Here the CDR3 DNA is all that survives: 42 bases in frame from base 1. Sequences MDHEN (CDR1) and SYDVKM (CDR2) are obtained from the germline V gene. The library was made by the immunoSEQ multiplex PCR assay. From the authors' description of their analysis: A statistical classification framework was built to diagnose cytomegalovirus status from the catalog of TCR beta chain sequences. TCRdb retrieved this table from immuneACCESS and kept in-frame rearrangements only. Not all clones are present; in checked studies, unresolved V genes account for under half, and no reason is known for the remainder. The V and J calls and clone size come from that table; D and trimming were worked out from the DNA. This sample gives over 120,000 clones in total; 85% to 95% of them show up just once. The ten largest clonotypes hold 1.5% to 2% of the sample.

Donors formed part of the validation cohort, which comprised some 120 subjects and was distinct from the first cohort of over 500 subjects. The material sequenced was PBMCs. The TCR was taken from a man aged 18 to 35 in good health and CMV-seropositive. Here the chain combines TRBV28 and TRBJ2-2, and 7 bases in between align with TRBD1. Read as DNA, the sequence is TGTGCCAGCAGTCGGGACAGTTACACCGGGGAGCTGTTTTTT. The resulting protein is CASSRDSYTGELFF.